Shown below are 2 T cell receptor beta chains from a single sample sequenced in a study of blood T cells in healthy people across ages. PCR was performed a second time for about 7 to 12 cycles using a sample-barcoded 5' primer and a J-beta primer mix. A single record per CDR3 protein comes from TCRdb applying MiXCR to the 5' RACE reads. This table holds hundreds of thousands of distinct CDR3 sequences, around 41% found once. Source material: blood. The receptor set was obtained from a man older than 75 in good health.

This clonotype was detected many times. This chain links TRBV6-2 or TRBV6-3 with TRBJ2-3; TRBD1 matches at 9 bases. V lost 5 bases to trimming and J lost 7 bases; unmatched junction nucleotides: 7. Germline-derived CDR1 and CDR2 are MNHEY and SVGEGT. CDR3 size: 14 residues. The CDR3 nucleotides read TGTGCCAGCAGTGAGACAGGGGGTTTTCATACGCAGTATTTT. It specifies CASSETGGFHTQYF.

This clonotype was seen a handful of times. The chain joins TRBV12-3 or TRBV12-4 to TRBJ1-6; perhaps TRBD1 as D (6 bases). The CDR3 is 13 amino acids. V was pared by 1 base and J by 9 bases, with 7 bases between. The CDR3 loop reads CASSLVGGSPLHF. CDR3 DNA sequence: TGTGCCAGCAGTTTAGTAGGGGGTTCACCCCTCCACTTT.